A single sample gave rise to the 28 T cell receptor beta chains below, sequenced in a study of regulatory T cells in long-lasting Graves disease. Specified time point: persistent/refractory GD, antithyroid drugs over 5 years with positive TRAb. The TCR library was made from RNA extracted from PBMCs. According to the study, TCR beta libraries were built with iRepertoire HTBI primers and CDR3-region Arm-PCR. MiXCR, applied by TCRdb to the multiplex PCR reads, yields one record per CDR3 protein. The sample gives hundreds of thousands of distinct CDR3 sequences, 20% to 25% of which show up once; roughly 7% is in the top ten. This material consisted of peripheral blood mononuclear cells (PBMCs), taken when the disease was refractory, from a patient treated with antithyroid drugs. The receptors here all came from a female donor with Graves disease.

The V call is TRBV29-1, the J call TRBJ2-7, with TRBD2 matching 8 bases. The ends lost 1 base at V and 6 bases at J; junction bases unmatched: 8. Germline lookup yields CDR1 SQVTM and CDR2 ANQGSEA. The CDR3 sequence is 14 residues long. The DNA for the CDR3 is TGCAGCGTTGAAGCCTCAGCGGGAGTGGGCGAGCAGTACTTC. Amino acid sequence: CSVEASAGVGEQYF.

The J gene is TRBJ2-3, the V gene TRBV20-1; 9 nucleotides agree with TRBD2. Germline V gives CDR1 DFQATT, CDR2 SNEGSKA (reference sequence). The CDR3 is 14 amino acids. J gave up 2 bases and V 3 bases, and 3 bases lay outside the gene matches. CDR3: CSASRGGATDTQYF. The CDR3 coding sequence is TGCAGTGCTAGTCGCGGGGGGGCCACAGATACGCAGTATTTT.

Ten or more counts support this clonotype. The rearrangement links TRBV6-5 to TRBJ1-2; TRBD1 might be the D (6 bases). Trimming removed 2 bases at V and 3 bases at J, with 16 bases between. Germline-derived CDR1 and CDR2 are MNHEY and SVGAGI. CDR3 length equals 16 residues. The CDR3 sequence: CASSYGLWGADYGYTF. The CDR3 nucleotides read TGTGCCAGCAGTTACGGCCTTTGGGGGGCGGACTATGGCTACACCTTC.

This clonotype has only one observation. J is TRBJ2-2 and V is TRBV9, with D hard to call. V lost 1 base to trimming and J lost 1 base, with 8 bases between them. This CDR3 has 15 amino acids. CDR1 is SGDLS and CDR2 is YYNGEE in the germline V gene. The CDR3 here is CASSVSEVNTGELFF. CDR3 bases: TGTGCCAGCAGCGTATCCGAAGTGAACACCGGGGAGCTGTTTTTT.

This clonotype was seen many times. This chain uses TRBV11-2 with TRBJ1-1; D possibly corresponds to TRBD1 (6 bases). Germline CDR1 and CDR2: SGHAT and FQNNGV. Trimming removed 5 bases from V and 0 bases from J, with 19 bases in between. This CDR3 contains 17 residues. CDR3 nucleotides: TGTGCCAGCAGCCAAAGCGCCTGGGGGCTCATGAACACTGAAGCTTTCTTT. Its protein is CASSQSAWGLMNTEAFF.

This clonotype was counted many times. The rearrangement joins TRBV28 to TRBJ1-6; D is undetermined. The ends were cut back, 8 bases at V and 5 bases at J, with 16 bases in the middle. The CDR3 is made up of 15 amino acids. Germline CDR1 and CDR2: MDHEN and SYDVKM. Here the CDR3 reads CASCPSEGNNSPLHF. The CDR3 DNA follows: TGTGCCAGCTGTCCCTCGGAGGGCAATAATTCACCCCTCCACTTT.

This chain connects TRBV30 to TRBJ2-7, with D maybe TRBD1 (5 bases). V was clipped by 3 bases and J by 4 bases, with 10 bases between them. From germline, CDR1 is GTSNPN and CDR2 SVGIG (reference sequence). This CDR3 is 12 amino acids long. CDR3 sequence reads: CAWRGQGYEQYF. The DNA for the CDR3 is TGTGCCTGGAGAGGCCAGGGTTACGAGCAGTACTTC.

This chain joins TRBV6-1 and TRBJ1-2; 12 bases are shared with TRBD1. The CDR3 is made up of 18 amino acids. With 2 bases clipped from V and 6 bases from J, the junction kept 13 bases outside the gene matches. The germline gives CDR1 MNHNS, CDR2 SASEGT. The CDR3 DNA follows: TGTGCCAGCAGTGAAAACCTCGGGACAGGGGGCCTTGTCAATGGCTACACCTTC. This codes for CASSENLGTGGLVNGYTF.

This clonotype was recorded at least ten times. The CDR3 DNA sequence: TGTGCCAGTAGTGGTGGGGGAATGAACACTGAAGCTTTCTTT. This gives the protein CASSGGGMNTEAFF. The chain is built from TRBV19 and TRBJ1-1, with a tentative D call TRBD1 (5 bases). The CDR3 extends over 14 amino acids. The V gene's germline CDR1 is LNHDA and CDR2 SQIVND (reference sequence). V lost 5 bases and J 0 bases, leaving 10 bases between the germline ends.

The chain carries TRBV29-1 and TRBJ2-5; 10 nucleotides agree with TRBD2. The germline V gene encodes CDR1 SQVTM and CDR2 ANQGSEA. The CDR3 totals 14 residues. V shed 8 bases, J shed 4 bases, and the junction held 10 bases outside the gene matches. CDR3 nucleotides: TGCAGCACAAGGACTAGCGGATTCGTAGAGACCCAGTACTTC. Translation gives CSTRTSGFVETQYF.

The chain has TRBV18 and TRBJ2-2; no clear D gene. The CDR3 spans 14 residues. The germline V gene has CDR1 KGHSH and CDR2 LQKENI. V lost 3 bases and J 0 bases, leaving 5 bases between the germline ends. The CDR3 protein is CASSPTPNTGELFF. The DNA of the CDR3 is TGTGCCAGCTCACCTACACCGAACACCGGGGAGCTGTTTTTT.

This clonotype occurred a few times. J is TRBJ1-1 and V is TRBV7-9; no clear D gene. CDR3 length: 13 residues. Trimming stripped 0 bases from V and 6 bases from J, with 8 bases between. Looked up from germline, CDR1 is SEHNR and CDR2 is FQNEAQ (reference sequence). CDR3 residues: CASSLALGSEAFF. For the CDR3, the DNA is TGTGCCAGCAGCTTAGCGCTGGGGTCTGAAGCTTTCTTT.

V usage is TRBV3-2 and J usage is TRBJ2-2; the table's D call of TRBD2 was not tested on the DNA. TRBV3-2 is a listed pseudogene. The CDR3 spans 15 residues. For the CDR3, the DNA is TGTGCCAGCCCAAAAGGGACTAGAGGCACCGGGGAGCTGTTTTTT. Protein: CASPKGTRGTGELFF.

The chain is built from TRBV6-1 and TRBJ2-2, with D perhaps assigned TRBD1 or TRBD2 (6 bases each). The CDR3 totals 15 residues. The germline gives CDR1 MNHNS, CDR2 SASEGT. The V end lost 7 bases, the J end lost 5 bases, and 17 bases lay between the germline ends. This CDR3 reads CASKPGATSTGELFF. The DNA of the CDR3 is TGTGCCAGCAAACCGGGGGCGACTTCGACCGGGGAGCTGTTTTTT.

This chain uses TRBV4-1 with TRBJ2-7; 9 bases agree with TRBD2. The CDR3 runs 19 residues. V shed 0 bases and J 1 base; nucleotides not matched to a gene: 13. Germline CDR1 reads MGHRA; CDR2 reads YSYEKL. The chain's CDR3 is CASSQEIASGRMWSYEQYF. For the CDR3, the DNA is TGCGCCAGCAGCCAAGAGATTGCAAGCGGGAGGATGTGGTCCTACGAGCAGTACTTC.

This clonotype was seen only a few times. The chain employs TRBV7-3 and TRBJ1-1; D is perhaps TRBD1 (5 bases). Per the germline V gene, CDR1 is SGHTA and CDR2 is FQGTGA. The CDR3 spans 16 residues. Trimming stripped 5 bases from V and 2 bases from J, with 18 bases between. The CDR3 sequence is CASSPGGRGVNTEAFF. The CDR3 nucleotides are TGTGCCAGCAGCCCGGGTGGGCGGGGCGTCAACACTGAAGCTTTCTTT.

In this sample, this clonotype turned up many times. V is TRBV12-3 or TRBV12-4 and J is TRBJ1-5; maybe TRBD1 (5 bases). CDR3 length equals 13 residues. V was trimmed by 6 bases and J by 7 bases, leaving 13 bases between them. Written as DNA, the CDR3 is TGTGCCAGCAGCTCTGGGGGGTACCAGCCCCAGCATTTT. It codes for CASSSGGYQPQHF.

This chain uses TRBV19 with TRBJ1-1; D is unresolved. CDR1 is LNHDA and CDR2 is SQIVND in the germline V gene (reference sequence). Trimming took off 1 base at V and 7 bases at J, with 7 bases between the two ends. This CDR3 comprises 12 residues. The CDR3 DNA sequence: TGTGCCAGTAGTATAGGAGGATTTGAAGCTTTCTTT. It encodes CASSIGGFEAFF.

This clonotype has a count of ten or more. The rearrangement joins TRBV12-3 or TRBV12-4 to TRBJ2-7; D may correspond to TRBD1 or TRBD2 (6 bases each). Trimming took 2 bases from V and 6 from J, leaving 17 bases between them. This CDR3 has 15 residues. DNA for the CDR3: TGTGCCAGCAGTTTATCTCCGGGGGCGGGTCGCGAGCAGTACTTC. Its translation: CASSLSPGAGREQYF.

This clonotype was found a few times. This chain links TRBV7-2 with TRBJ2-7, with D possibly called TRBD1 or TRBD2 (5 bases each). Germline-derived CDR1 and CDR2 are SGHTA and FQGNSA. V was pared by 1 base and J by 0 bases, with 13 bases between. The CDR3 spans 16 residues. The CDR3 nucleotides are TGTGCCAGCAGCTTAGACGGGACGTCCGACTCCTACGAGCAGTACTTC. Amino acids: CASSLDGTSDSYEQYF.

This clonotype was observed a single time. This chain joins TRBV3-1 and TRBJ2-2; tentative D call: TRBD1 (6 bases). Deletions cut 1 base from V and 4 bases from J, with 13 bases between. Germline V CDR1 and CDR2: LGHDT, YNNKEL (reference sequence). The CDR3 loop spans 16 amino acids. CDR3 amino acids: CASSQGQGFGTGELFF. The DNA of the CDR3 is TGTGCCAGCAGCCAAGGTCAGGGGTTTGGCACCGGGGAGCTGTTTTTT.

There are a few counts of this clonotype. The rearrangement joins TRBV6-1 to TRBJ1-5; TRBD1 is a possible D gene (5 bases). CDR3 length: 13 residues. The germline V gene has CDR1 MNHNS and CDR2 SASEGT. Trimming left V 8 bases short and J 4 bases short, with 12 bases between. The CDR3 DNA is TGTGCCAGCCGCTGGGGGGTAAATCAGCCCCAGCATTTT. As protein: CASRWGVNQPQHF.

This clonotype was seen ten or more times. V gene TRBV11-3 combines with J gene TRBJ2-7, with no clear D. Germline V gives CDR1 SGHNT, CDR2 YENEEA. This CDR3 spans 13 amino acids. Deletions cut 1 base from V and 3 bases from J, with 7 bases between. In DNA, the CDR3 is TGTGCCAGCAGCTTAGGACCAGACTACGAGCAGTACTTC. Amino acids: CASSLGPDYEQYF.

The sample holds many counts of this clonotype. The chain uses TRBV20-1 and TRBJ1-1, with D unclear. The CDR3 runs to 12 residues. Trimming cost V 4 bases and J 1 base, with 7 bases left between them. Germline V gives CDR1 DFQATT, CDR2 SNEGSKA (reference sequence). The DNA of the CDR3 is TGCAGTGCTACCGACAAGAACACTGAAGCTTTCTTT. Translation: CSATDKNTEAFF.

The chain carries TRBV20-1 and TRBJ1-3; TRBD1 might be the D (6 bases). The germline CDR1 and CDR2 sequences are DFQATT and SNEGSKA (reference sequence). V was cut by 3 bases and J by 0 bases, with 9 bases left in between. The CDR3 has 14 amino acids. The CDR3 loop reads CSASDRSSGNTIYF. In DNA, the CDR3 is TGCAGTGCTAGCGACAGGAGCTCTGGAAACACCATATATTTT.

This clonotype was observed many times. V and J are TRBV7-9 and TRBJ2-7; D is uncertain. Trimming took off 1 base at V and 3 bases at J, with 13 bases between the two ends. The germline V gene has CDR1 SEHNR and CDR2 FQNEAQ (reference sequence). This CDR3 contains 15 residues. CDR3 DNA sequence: TGTGCCAGCAGCTTAGTAGGTGGGATAGACTACGAGCAGTACTTC. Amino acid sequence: CASSLVGGIDYEQYF.

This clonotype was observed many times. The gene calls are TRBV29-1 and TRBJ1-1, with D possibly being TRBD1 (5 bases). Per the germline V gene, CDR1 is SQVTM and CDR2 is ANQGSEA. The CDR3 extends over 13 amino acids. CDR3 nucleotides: TGCAGAGGGGACGCAGAGGATTGGGCTGAAGCTTTCTTT. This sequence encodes CRGDAEDWAEAFF. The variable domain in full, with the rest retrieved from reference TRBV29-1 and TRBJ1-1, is SAVISQKPSRDICQRGTSLTIQCQVDSQVTMMFWYRQQPGQSLTLIATANQGSEATYESGFVIDKFPISRPNLTFSTLTVSNMSPEDSSIYLCRGDAEDWAEAFFGQGTRLTVV.

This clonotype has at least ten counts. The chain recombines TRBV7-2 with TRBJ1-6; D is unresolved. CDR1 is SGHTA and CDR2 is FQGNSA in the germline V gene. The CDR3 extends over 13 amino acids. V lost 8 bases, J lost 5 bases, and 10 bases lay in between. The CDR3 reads CASGVADNSPLHF. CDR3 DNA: TGTGCCAGCGGAGTGGCCGATAATTCACCCCTCCACTTT. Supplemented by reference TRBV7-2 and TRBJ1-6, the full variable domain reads GAGVSQSPSNKVTEKGKDVELRCDPISGHTALYWYRQSLGQGLEFLIYFQGNSAPDKSGLPSDRFSAERTGGSVSTLTIQRTQQEDSAVYLCASGVADNSPLHFGNGTRLTVT.